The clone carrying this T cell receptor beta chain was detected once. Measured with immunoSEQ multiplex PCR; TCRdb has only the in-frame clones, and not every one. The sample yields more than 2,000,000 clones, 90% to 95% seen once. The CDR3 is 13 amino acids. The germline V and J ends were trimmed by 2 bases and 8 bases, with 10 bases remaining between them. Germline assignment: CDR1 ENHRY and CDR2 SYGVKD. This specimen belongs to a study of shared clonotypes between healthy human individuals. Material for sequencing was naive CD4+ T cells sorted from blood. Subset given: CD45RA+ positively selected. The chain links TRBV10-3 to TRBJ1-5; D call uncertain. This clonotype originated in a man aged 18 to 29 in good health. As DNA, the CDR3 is TGTGCCATCAGTGAGAGTGCCGGAAAGCCCCAGCATTTT. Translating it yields CAISESAGKPQHF.